A selection of T cell receptor beta chains follows, all from one sample in a study of OX40 agonist ivuxolimab in advanced cancers. Libraries were prepared by immunoSEQ multiplex PCR; TCRdb keeps only in-frame clonotypes and omits some of them. The sample shows nearly 45,000 clones, around three quarters of them seen only once. The sample here was CD4+ or CD8+ T cells sorted from blood, taken in a trial of the OX40 agonist ivuxolimab. These receptors all come from an adult with an advanced solid tumor such as melanoma, head and neck, liver or kidney cancer. Each CDR3 is given with its conserved first and last residue. Each record gives: V gene, clone size, D gene, J gene, CDR3 DNA, CDR3 protein. D genes are given only for firm matches. Size tells how often a clone was seen (once, few, many) or the class of an expanded clone, and some rows leave it out.

TRBV5-1	NA	NA	TRBJ1-2	TGCGCCAGCAGTTCAAAGGGCTCAGAGGCGACTATCTATGGCTACACCTTC	CASSSKGSEATIYGYTF
TRBV7-9	few	NA	TRBJ1-5	TGTGCCAGCAGCTTAGATTCGGGGGACCGACGGCATTTT	CASSLDSGDRRHF
TRBV7-8	NA	NA	TRBJ1-1	TGTGCCAGCACCTTGAGGAGGAACACTGAAGCTTTCTTT	CASTLRRNTEAFF
TRBV11-2	NA	NA	TRBJ2-7	TGTGCCAGCAGCTTCCGGGCCCAGGGATACTACGAGCAGTACTTC	CASSFRAQGYYEQYF
TRBV5-4	NA	NA	TRBJ2-1	TGTGCCAGCAGCTTGGTTCAGGTCTCCAACAATGAGCAGTTCTTC	CASSLVQVSNNEQFF
TRBV6-4	NA	NA	TRBJ2-7	TGTGCCAACCTACCCCTAGTTTACTACGAGCAGTACTTC	CANLPLVYYEQYF
TRBV5-4	NA	NA	TRBJ2-7	TGTGCCAGCAGCTTGGGAGGAGGGCTTTCCTACGAGCAGTACTTC	CASSLGGGLSYEQYF
TRBV7-8	NA	NA	TRBJ2-7	TGTGCCAGCCGCGGTCGGACCGATTCTTACGAGCAGTACTTC	CASRGRTDSYEQYF
TRBV10-1	NA	TRBD2	TRBJ2-1	TGCGCCAGCTCTAGCGGGAGGCCCTACAATGAGCAGTTCTTC	CASSSGRPYNEQFF
TRBV30	NA	NA	TRBJ1-1	TGTGCCTGGAGTGTACAGGCCAACCGGGCGGTAGAAGAAGCTTTCTTT	CAWSVQANRAVEEAFF
TRBV7-2	NA	TRBD1	TRBJ1-3	TGTGCCAGCAGCTTAGGGGTCGTGAAGGGGGCGAACTCTGGAAACACCATATATTTT	CASSLGVVKGANSGNTIYF
TRBV29-1	NA	TRBD1	TRBJ2-2	TGCAGCGTTGAGACAGGGGGAAATGTCGGGGAGCTGTTTTTT	CSVETGGNVGELFF
TRBV28	NA	TRBD1	TRBJ1-5	TGTGCCAGCTCCTTGGGGACAGGCGGGGGGAAGGGTCAGCCCCAGCATTTT	CASSLGTGGGKGQPQHF
TRBV5-1	NA	NA	TRBJ1-3	TGCGCCAGCAGCTTGGGCACGGACATTGGAAACACCATATATTTT	CASSLGTDIGNTIYF
TRBV19	NA	NA	TRBJ2-5	TGTGCCAGTAGTGCGGGGTTGGAGACCCAGTACTTC	CASSAGLETQYF
TRBV5-4	NA	TRBD1	TRBJ1-2	TGTGCCAGCAGCCCGGGACAGGGAAGGTATGGCTACACCTTC	CASSPGQGRYGYTF
TRBV2	NA	TRBD1	TRBJ1-1	TGTGCCAGCAGTGAAGCGTGGGGACAGGACGGCACTGAAGCTTTCTTT	CASSEAWGQDGTEAFF
TRBV9	NA	TRBD2	TRBJ2-3	TGTGCCAGCAGCGTAGGGGGGACTATCAATACGCAGTATTTT	CASSVGGTINTQYF
TRBV5-1	NA	TRBD2	TRBJ2-7	TGCGCCAGCAGCTTGGTAGCGGGAGGGCCCCACGAGCAGTACTTC	CASSLVAGGPHEQYF
TRBV28	NA	NA	TRBJ2-2	TGTGCCAGCAGTTCTCCCGGGGAGCTCTCCACCGGGGAGCTGTTTTTT	CASSSPGELSTGELFF
TRBV9	few	NA	TRBJ1-3	TGTGCCAGCAGCGTAGCTCCGGGGGGATCGGGAAACACCATATATTTT	CASSVAPGGSGNTIYF
TRBV5-6	once	NA	TRBJ2-3	TGTGCCAGCAGCTTGAAGGGGAAATACACAGATACGCAGTATTTT	CASSLKGKYTDTQYF
TRBV6-5	medium-sized	NA	TRBJ1-4	TGTGCCAGCAGACGCCAGGGGCGGACTAATGAAAAACTGTTTTTT	CASRRQGRTNEKLFF
TRBV9	NA	NA	TRBJ1-2	TGTGCCAGCAGCGTAGGGCGGCGGGCAAGTGGCTACACCTTC	CASSVGRRASGYTF
TRBV27	once	NA	TRBJ1-3	TGTGCCAGCAGTTTCTCGGGCTCTGGAAACACCATATATTTT	CASSFSGSGNTIYF
TRBV18	NA	TRBD2	TRBJ2-7	TGTGCCAGCTCACCCAAGCATGGGGAGGGAGGCGAGCAGTACTTC	CASSPKHGEGGEQYF
TRBV5-6	NA	NA	TRBJ2-3	TGTGCCAGCAGCTTGCAGGAAGATACGCAGTATTTT	CASSLQEDTQYF